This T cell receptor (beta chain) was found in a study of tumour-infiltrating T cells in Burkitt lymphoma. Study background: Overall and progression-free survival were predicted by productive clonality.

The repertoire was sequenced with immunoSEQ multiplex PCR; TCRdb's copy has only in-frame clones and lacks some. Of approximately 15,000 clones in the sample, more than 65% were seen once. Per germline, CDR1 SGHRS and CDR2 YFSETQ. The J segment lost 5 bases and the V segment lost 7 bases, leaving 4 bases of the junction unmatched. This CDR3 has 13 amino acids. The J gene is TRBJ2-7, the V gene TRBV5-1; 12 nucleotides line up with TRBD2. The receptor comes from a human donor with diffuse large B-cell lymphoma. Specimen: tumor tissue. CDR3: CASRLAGAHEQYF. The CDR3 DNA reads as TGCGCCAGCCGACTAGCGGGAGCTCACGAGCAGTACTTC. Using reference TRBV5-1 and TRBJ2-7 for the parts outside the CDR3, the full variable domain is KAGVTQTPRYLIKTRGQQVTLSCSPISGHRSVSWYQQTPGQGLQFLFEYFSETQRNKGNFPGRFSGRQFSNSRSEMNVSTLELGDSALYLCASRLAGAHEQYFGPGTRLTVT.